This is a list of T cell receptor beta chains from one sample in a study of human thymus T cells. Assay: immunoSEQ multiplex PCR; the TCRdb copy retains only in-frame clones and omits some. This table has tens of thousands of clones, just over 95% appearing once. The sample was thymus tissue. These receptors were taken from a boy under three years old with a congenital heart defect but otherwise immunologically healthy. CDR3s include the opening cysteine and the closing phenylalanine or tryptophan. The D gene is left open where the match is weak. For some rows the clone size is stated as once, few or many, or as a class when expanded; others skip it.

clone_size,v_call,j_call,d_call,cdr3_nt,cdr3_aa
NA,TRBV6-6,TRBJ2-7,TRBD1,TGTGCCAGCAGTCGCGGGGACAGGGGCTACGAGCAGTACTTC,CASSRGDRGYEQYF
NA,TRBV15,TRBJ2-1,NA,TGTGCCACCAGCAGAGGAATAGGGCAATATGAGCAGTTCTTC,CATSRGIGQYEQFF
NA,TRBV30,TRBJ1-5,TRBD1,TGTGCCTGGAGTTCGGACAGGGGCTATAGCAATCAGCCCCAGCATTTT,CAWSSDRGYSNQPQHF
NA,TRBV27,TRBJ2-5,NA,TGTGCCAGCAGTTTATCGCTTCGCACGGGGAACCCTGATGAGACCCAGTACTTC,CASSLSLRTGNPDETQYF
NA,TRBV2,TRBJ2-7,TRBD1,TGTGCCAGCAGGACAGGGGTGGCCTCCTACGAGCAGTACTTC,CASRTGVASYEQYF
NA,TRBV7-9,TRBJ2-1,NA,TGTGCCAGCAGCCATGGGGTGAATGAGCAGTTCTTC,CASSHGVNEQFF
NA,TRBV4-2,TRBJ2-5,TRBD1,TGTGCCAGCAGCCTCCGGGACAGGGCGCCTCCCCAAGAGACCCAGTACTTC,CASSLRDRAPPQETQYF
NA,TRBV7-9,TRBJ2-1,NA,TGTGCCAGCAGCTTAGACAGGTCCCAAGGGTTCTTC,CASSLDRSQGFF
NA,TRBV28,TRBJ2-7,NA,TGTGCCAGCAGTTTAATGACACAAATTTTTAGCTACGAGCAGTACTTC,CASSLMTQIFSYEQYF
NA,TRBV28,TRBJ2-1,TRBD2,TGTGCCAGCAGTTTAGAAAGAGGACTAGCGGGAGGGAGCTCCTACAATGAGCAGTTCTTC,CASSLERGLAGGSSYNEQFF
NA,TRBV14,TRBJ2-3,NA,TGTGCCAGCAGCCAAATTAGGGCCGACAGTAAGGATACGCAGTATTTT,CASSQIRADSKDTQYF
NA,TRBV7-2,TRBJ2-3,NA,TGTGCCAGCAGCTTAGCTATTGGCGGGGAATACACAGATACGCAGTATTTT,CASSLAIGGEYTDTQYF
NA,TRBV5-1,TRBJ1-2,NA,TGCGCCAGCAGCTTGAAGGGAAACTATGGCTACACCTTC,CASSLKGNYGYTF
NA,TRBV10-1,TRBJ1-4,TRBD1,TGCGCCAGCAGTGAGGACGGGACAGGGGGAGAAAAACTGTTTTTT,CASSEDGTGGEKLFF
NA,TRBV15,TRBJ2-3,NA,TGTGCCACCAGCAGAGCCCACACCCGGGGCTCAGGGACAGATACGCAGTATTTT,CATSRAHTRGSGTDTQYF
NA,TRBV4-2,TRBJ2-4,NA,TGTGCCAGCAGCCAAGATGTCAGCATAGCCAAAAACATTCAGTACTTC,CASSQDVSIAKNIQYF
few,TRBV25-1,TRBJ2-5,NA,TGTGCCAGCAGTGAAGCCAAGGGGGGGGCGGATGAGACCCAGTACTTC,CASSEAKGGADETQYF
NA,TRBV5-1,TRBJ2-4,NA,TGCGCCAGCAGCTTGGGGGACCTGAGGAAAAACATTCAGTACTTC,CASSLGDLRKNIQYF
NA,TRBV14,TRBJ1-6,TRBD1,TGTGCCAGCAGCCAGACAGGGGGTGTCTCTACTTATTCACCCCTCCACTTT,CASSQTGGVSTYSPLHF
NA,TRBV2,TRBJ1-1,TRBD1,TGTGCCAGCAGAAGACAGGGTCAGAACACTGAAGCTTTCTTT,CASRRQGQNTEAFF
NA,TRBV19,TRBJ2-7,NA,TGTGCCAGTAGTATCGCGCCATGGCCGAGCGACGAGCAGTACTTC,CASSIAPWPSDEQYF